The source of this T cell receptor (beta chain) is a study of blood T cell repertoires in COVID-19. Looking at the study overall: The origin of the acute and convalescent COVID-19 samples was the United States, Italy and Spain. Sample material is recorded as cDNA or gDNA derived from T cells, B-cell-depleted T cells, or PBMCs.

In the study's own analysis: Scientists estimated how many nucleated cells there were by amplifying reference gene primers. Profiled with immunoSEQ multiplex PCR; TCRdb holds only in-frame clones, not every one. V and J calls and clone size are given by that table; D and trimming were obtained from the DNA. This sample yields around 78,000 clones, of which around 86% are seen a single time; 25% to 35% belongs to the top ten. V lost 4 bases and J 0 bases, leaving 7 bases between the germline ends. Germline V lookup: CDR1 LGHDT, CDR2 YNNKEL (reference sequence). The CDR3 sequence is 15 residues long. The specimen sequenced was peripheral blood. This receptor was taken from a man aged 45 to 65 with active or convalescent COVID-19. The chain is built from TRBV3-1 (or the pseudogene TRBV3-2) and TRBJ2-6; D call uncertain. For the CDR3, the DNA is TGTGCCAGCAGCCCCTCGGTCTCTGGGGCCAACGTCCTGACTTTC. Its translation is CASSPSVSGANVLTF.